This TCR beta chain was recorded in a study of T-cell reconstitution after alpha-beta-depleted transplantation in children. Construction of the TCRbeta library involved unique molecular identifiers. A single record per CDR3 protein comes from TCRdb applying MiXCR to the PCR reads. The data hold 600,000 to 700,000 distinct CDR3 sequences, with around 16% observed a single time. V lost 0 bases and J 3 bases, leaving 8 bases between the germline ends. From germline, CDR1 is DFQATT and CDR2 SNEGSKA (reference sequence). The CDR3 consists of 14 residues. This clonotype has a count of ten or more. Sample: PBMCs from the stem cell graft donor, taken from the stem cell graft. The TCR originated in a human donor who donated a stem cell graft to a child with acute myeloid leukemia. The chain combines TRBV20-1 with TRBJ2-2; D gene unclear. CDR3 sequence (DNA): TGCAGTGCTAGAGATCTCGGGTACACCGGGGAGCTGTTTTTT. Protein product: CSARDLGYTGELFF.